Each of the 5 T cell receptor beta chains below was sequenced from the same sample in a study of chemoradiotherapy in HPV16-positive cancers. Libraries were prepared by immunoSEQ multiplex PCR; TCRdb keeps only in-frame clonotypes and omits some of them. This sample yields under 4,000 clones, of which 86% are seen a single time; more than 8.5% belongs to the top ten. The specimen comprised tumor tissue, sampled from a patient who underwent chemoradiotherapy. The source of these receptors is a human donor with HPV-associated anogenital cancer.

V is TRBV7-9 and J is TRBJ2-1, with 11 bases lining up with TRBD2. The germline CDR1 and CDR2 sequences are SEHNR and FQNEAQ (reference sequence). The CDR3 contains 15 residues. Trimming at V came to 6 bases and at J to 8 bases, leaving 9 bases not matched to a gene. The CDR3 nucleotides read TGTGCCAGCAGGATTATAGCGGGGGGGCCTCATGAGCAGTTCTTC. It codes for CASRIIAGGPHEQFF.

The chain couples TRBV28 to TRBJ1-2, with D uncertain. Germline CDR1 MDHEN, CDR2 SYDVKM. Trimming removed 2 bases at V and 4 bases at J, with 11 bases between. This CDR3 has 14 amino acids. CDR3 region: CASSLEVNSYGYTF. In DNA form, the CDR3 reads TGTGCCAGCAGTTTAGAAGTAAACAGCTATGGCTACACCTTC.

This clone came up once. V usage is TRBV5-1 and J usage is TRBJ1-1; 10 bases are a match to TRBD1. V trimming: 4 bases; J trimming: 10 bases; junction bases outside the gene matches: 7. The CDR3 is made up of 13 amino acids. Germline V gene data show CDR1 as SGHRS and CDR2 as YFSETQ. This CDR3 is CASSPRQGAGAFF. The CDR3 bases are TGCGCCAGCAGCCCGCGACAGGGGGCGGGAGCTTTCTTT.

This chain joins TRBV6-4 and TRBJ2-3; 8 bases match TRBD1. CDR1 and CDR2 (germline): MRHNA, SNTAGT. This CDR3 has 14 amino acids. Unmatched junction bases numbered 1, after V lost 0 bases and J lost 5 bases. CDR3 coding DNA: TGTGCCAGCAGTGACTCCAGGGGGCAAGATACGCAGTATTTT. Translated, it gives CASSDSRGQDTQYF.

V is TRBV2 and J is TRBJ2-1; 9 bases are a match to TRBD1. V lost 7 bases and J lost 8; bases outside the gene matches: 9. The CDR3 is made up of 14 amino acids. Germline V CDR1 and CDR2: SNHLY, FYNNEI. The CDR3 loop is CASIPGQGRHEQFF. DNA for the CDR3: TGTGCCAGCATACCGGGACAGGGTAGGCATGAGCAGTTCTTC.